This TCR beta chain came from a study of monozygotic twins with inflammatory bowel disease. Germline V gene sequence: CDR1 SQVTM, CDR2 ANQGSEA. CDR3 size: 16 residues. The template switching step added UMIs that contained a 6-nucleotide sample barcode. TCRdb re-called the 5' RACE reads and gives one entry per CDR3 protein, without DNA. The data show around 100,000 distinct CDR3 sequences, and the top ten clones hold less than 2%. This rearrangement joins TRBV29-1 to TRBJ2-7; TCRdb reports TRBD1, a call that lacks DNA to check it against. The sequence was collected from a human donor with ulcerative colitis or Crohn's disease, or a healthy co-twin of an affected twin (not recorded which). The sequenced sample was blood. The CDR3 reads CSVQQGFSLSSYEQYF.